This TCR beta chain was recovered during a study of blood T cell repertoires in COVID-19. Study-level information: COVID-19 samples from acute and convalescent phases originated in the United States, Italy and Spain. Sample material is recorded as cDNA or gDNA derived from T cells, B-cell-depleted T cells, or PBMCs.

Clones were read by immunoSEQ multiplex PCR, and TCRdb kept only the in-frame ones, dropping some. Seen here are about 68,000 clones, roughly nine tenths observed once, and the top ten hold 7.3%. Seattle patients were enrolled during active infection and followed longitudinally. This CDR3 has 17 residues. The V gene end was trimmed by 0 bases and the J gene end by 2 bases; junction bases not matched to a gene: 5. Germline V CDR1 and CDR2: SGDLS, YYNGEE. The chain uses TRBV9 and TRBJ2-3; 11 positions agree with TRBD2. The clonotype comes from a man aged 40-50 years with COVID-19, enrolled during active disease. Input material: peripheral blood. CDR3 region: CASSVGSSGGFTDTQYF. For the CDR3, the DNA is TGTGCCAGCAGCGTAGGGTCTAGCGGGGGGTTCACAGATACGCAGTATTTT.